A selection of T cell receptor beta chains follows, all from one sample in a study of beta chain features in type 1 diabetes. Measured with immunoSEQ multiplex PCR; TCRdb has only the in-frame clones, and not every one. The sample carries 20,000 to 30,000 clones, roughly half recorded once. The sample was stem cell memory CD4+ T cells from blood. These receptors were collected from a man between 25 and 39 years old with type 1 diabetes. The CDR3 runs from the conserved cysteine through the conserved F or W. Fields, in order: J gene, V gene, CDR3 protein.

>TRBJ2-5|TRBV2
CASSEARGVDQYF
>TRBJ1-6|TRBV7-8
CASSLVQGPSSYNSPLHF
>TRBJ1-2|TRBV18
CASSPPGRGGSYGYTF
>TRBJ1-1|TRBV7-6
CASSLAPGGDNTEAFF
>TRBJ2-7|TRBV9
CASSESPGTYEQYF
>TRBJ1-1|TRBV5-4
CASSPMGGNTEAFF
>TRBJ2-2|TRBV7-2
CASSHANTGELFF
>TRBJ1-5|TRBV7-8
CASSLVFRDSQPQHF
>TRBJ1-6|TRBV7-9
CASSLGVEASPLHF
>TRBJ2-1|TRBV2
CASSPAAGLAAPNEQFF
>-|TRBV27
CASSLTTSVSSYEQYF
>TRBJ2-7|TRBV5-1
CASSFGQGALEQYF
>TRBJ2-7|TRBV19
CASSAYSGTNYEQYF
>TRBJ1-2|TRBV19
CASSPGTVLFNYGYTF
>TRBJ2-7|TRBV12-5
CASGLVVAGGASYEQYF
>TRBJ2-7|TRBV6-6
CASSNPGQGVDEQYF
>TRBJ1-1|TRBV5-1
CASSEQGGTEAFF
>TRBJ2-5|TRBV9
CASSPGLHGPQETQYF
>TRBJ1-1|TRBV28
CASSSRTGLEAFF
>TRBJ2-3|TRBV2
CASSGGRGSLGDTQYF
>TRBJ2-1|TRBV7-9
CASSYGGDEQFF
>TRBJ1-6|TRBV6-5
CASSKDRFDSPLHF
>TRBJ2-1|TRBV19
CASKGGAGMSYNEQFF
>TRBJ2-5|TRBV7-2
CASSPDRAGKTQYF
>TRBJ1-1|TRBV6-6
CASSYGVFRNTEAFF
>TRBJ2-7|TRBV5-1
CASSTTGISYEQYF
>TRBJ2-7|TRBV10-1
CASSPGDKQYF
>TRBJ2-4|TRBV14
CASSQDDRGKNIQYF
>TRBJ2-5|TRBV30
CAAGQGGGETQYF
>TRBJ2-2|TRBV7-8
CASSLAGATTGELFF
>TRBJ1-3|TRBV2
CASGLGLNSGNTIYF
>TRBJ2-3|TRBV12-5
CASGSGQGASDTQYF
>TRBJ2-5|TRBV7-9
CASSSWAGDQETQYF